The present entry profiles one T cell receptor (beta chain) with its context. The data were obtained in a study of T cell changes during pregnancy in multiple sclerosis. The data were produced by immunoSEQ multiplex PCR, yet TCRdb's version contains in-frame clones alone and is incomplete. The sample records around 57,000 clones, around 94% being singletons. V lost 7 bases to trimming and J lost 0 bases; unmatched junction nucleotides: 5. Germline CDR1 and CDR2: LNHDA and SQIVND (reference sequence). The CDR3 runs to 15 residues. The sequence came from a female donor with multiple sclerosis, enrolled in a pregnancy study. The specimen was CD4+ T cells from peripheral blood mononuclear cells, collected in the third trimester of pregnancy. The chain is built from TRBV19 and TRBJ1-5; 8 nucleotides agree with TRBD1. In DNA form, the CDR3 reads TGTGCCAGTACCGGGACAGGAGGTAGCAATCAGCCCCAGCATTTT. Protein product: CASTGTGGSNQPQHF.